Below are 11 T cell receptor beta chains sequenced from a single sample in a study of cytomegalovirus exposure and HLA in healthy donors. PCR amplification relied on 60 Vbeta primers (plus 13 Jbeta primers). Data came from immunoSEQ multiplex PCR; TCRdb stores just in-frame clones and leaves some out. This table has about 120,000 clones, around three quarters appearing once. The specimen sequenced was PBMCs. Every receptor here comes from a female donor in good health and CMV-seronegative.

DNA for the CDR3: TGTGCCAGCAGCGTAGAAGGGACAGATGACACCGGGGAGCTGTTTTTT. Its protein product is CASSVEGTDDTGELFF. This sequence joins TRBV9 and TRBJ2-2; 7 bases agree with TRBD1. Germline CDR1 SGDLS, CDR2 YYNGEE. V shed 0 bases, J shed 3 bases, and the junction held 5 bases outside the gene matches. The CDR3 is made up of 16 amino acids.

This chain connects TRBV4-2 to TRBJ2-3; 8 bases agree with TRBD2. Losses at the gene ends were 0 bases for V and 3 bases for J; bases not matched to a gene: 11. CDR3 length equals 18 residues. CDR1 is LGHNA and CDR2 is YNFKEQ in the germline V gene. As DNA, the CDR3 is TGTGCCAGCAGCCAAGAGCTCGTTATAGGGACTAGGACAGATACGCAGTATTTT. Translating it yields CASSQELVIGTRTDTQYF.

The chain employs TRBV7-9 and TRBJ1-4; the D is unclear. The germline V gene has CDR1 SEHNR and CDR2 FQNEAQ (reference sequence). V gave up 3 bases and J gave up 4 bases, with 3 bases separating them. The CDR3 has 12 amino acids. This CDR3 is CASSFRNEKLFF. In DNA form, the CDR3 reads TGTGCCAGCAGCTTCCGTAATGAAAAACTGTTTTTT.

The rearrangement uses TRBV10-3 and TRBJ1-2; TRBD1 is a possible D gene (6 bases). V was clipped by 3 bases and J by 0 bases, with 17 bases between them. Germline assignment: CDR1 ENHRY and CDR2 SYGVKD. The CDR3 loop spans 17 amino acids. The CDR3 protein is CAISDLPPDSSNYGYTF. The CDR3 bases are TGTGCCATCAGTGACCTCCCCCCGGACAGCTCTAACTATGGCTACACCTTC.

CDR3 in amino acids: CAWSVPGQVHQPQHF. CDR3 bases: TGTGCCTGGAGTGTACCAGGTCAGGTCCATCAGCCCCAGCATTTT. The chain uses TRBV30 and TRBJ1-5; D is undetermined. Trimming removed 0 bases from V and 5 bases from J, with 14 bases in between. The CDR3 runs 15 residues. Germline V gene sequence: CDR1 GTSNPN, CDR2 SVGIG (reference sequence). Variable domain in full (rest from reference TRBV30 and TRBJ1-5): SQTIHQWPATLVQPVGSPLSLECTVEGTSNPNLYWYRQAAGRGLQLLFYSVGIGQISSEVPQNLSASRPQDRQFILSSKKLLLSDSGFYLCAWSVPGQVHQPQHFGDGTRLSIL.

The sample holds one count of this clone. The chain has TRBV11-2 and TRBJ2-7, with D possibly being TRBD2 (6 bases). Trimming pared 5 bases from V and 4 bases from J, leaving 18 bases between. CDR3 length: 15 amino acids. Germline CDR1 is SGHAT and CDR2 is FQNNGV. The DNA of the CDR3 is TGTGCCAGCAGCCCCCGACGGTCAGGAGGGTACGAGCAGTACTTC. It encodes CASSPRRSGGYEQYF.

This rearrangement joins TRBV27 to TRBJ2-2; perhaps TRBD2 as D (5 bases). Trimming removed 7 bases from V and 1 base from J, with 7 bases in between. The CDR3 is 13 residues long. Germline V gives CDR1 MNHEY, CDR2 SMNVEV (reference sequence). The CDR3 loop is CASKEENTGELFF. The CDR3 DNA follows: TGTGCCAGCAAGGAGGAGAACACCGGGGAGCTGTTTTTT.

The chain has TRBV5-4 and TRBJ2-1; TRBD2 matches at 8 bases. CDR3 length equals 15 residues. Germline V gene lookup returns CDR1 SGHNT and CDR2 YYREEE (reference sequence). The V segment lost 0 bases and the J segment 7 bases; nucleotides outside the gene matches: 6. The chain's CDR3 is CASSLGRGGPNEQFF. The CDR3, as DNA: TGTGCCAGCAGCTTGGGTCGGGGGGGGCCAAATGAGCAGTTCTTC.

Details on this clone: The identical CDR3 is also encoded by other nucleotide sequences in the sample. V gene TRBV7-8 combines with J gene TRBJ1-1; 7 bases line up with TRBD1. Germline CDR1 reads SGHVS; CDR2 reads FQNEAQ. This CDR3 has 14 amino acids. After removal of 5 bases from V and 0 bases from J, the junction contained 3 bases not matched to a gene. This chain's CDR3 is CASSLGGLNTEAFF. CDR3 in DNA: TGTGCCAGCAGCCTAGGGGGCTTGAACACTGAAGCTTTCTTT. The full variable domain, in which reference TRBV7-8 and TRBJ1-1 provide the parts outside the CDR3, is GAGVSQSPRYKVAKRGQDVALRCDPISGHVSLFWYQQALGQGPEFLTYFQNEAQLDKSGLPSDRFFAERPEGSVSTLKIQRTQQEDSAVYLCASSLGGLNTEAFFGQGTRLTVV.

Of note for this clone: Its ends do not fully match the called genes, so a read error is possible. This same CDR3 is encoded by further DNA sequences in the sample. The J gene is TRBJ1-6, the V gene TRBV7-2; D perhaps matches TRBD1 (6 bases). The CDR3 extends over 13 amino acids. Germline V gene lookup returns CDR1 SGHTA and CDR2 FQGNSA. This CDR3 reads CATNRETNSPLHF. The CDR3 DNA sequence: TGTGCCACAAACAGGGAAACCAATTCCCCCCTCCACTTT.

This chain uses TRBV6-4 with TRBJ2-3; a possible D gene is TRBD1 (5 bases). V shed 8 bases and J shed 2 bases, with 20 bases lying between them. The CDR3 consists of 16 residues. CDR1 and CDR2 from the germline V gene are MRHNA and SNTAGT. The CDR3 DNA reads as TGTGCCAGCCGCACGGAGCCCAGGGCGAACACAGATACGCAGTATTTT. Translation: CASRTEPRANTDTQYF.